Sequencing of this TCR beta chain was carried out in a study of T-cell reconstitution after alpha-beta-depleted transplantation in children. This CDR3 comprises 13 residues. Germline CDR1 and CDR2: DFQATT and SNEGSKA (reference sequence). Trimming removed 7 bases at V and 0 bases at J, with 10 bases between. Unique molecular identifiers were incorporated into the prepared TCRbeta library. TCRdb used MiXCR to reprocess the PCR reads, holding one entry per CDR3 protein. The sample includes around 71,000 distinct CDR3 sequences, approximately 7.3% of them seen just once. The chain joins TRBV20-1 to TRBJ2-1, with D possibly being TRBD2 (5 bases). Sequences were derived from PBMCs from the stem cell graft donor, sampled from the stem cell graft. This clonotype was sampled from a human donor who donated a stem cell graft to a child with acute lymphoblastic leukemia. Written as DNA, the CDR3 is TGCAGTGTTCGGAGGAGCTCCTACAATGAGCAGTTCTTC. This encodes CSVRRSSYNEQFF.